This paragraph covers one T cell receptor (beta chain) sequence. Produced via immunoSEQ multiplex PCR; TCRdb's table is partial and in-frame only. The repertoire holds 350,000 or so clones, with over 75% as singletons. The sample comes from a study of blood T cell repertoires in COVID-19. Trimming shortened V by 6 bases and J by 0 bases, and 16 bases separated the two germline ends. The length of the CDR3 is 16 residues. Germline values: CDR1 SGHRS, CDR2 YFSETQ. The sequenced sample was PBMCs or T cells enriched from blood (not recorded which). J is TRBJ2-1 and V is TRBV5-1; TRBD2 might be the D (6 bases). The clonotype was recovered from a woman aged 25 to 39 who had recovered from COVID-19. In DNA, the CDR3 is TGCGCCAGCACAAAGAGCGGAGGGAGCTCCTACAATGAGCAGTTCTTC. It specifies CASTKSGGSSYNEQFF.